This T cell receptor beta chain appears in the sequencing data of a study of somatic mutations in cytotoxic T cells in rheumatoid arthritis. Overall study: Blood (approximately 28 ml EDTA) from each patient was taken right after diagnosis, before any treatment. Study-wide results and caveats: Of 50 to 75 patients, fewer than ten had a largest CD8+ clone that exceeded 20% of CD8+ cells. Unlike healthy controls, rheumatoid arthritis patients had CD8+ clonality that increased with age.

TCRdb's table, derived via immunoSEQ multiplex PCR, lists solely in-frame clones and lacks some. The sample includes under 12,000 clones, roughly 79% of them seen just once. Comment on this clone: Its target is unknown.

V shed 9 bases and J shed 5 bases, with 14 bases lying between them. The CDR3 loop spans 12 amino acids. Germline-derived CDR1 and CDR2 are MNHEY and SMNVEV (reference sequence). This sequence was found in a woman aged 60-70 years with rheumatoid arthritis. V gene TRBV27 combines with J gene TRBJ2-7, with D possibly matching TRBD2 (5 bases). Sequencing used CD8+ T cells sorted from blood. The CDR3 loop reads CASGPEGNEQYF. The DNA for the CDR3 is TGTGCCAGTGGGCCTGAGGGTAACGAGCAGTACTTC.